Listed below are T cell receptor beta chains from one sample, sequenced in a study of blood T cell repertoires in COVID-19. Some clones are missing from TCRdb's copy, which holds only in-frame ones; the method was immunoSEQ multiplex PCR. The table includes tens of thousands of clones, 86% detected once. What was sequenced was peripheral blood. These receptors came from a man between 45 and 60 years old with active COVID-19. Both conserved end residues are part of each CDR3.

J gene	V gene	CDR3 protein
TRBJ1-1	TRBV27	CASRQLRGKFEAFF
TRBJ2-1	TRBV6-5	CASSYSTGQGSNEQFF
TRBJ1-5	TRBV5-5	CASSLAQGLISNQPQHF
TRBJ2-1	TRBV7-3	CASSLLAGGPSEQFF
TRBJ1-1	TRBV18	CASSLSSPQAGAEAFF
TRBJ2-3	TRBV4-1	CASSRGQGGTDTQYF
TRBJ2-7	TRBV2	CASSRAGVIYEQYF
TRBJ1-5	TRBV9	CASSPGGEWGQPQHF
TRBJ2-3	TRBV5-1	CASSFRRYLTDTQYF
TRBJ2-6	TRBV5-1	CASSSHGSGANVLTF
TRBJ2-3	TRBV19	CASRRDRGDTQYF
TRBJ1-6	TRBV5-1	CASSLAGQVYSPLHF
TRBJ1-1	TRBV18	CASASGTRKRGTEAFF
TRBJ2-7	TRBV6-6	CASSYYRGAYEQYF
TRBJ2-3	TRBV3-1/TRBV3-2	CASSQRTNTQYF
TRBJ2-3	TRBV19	CASTPSPSGTDTQYF